One and the same sample provided the 14 T cell receptor beta chains below, sequenced in a study of T cell repertoires in cytomegalovirus infection. TCRdb re-analysed the reads in MiXCR, keeping a single row per CDR3 protein. The data show hundreds of thousands of distinct CDR3 sequences, with about a third seen just once and 2.5% to 3% held by the top ten. The sample consisted of PBMCs. These receptor sequences come from a human donor in good health (CMV status not recorded). Some clones in this sample may be carry-over from other donors' samples.

The rearrangement links TRBV5-1 to TRBJ1-1; D remains unclear. The CDR3 is 14 amino acids. Trimming took 4 bases from V and 0 from J, leaving 10 bases between them. CDR1 SGHRS and CDR2 YFSETQ come from the germline V gene. This CDR3 reads CASSLRLLNTEAFF. Here the CDR3 DNA reads TGCGCCAGCAGCCTACGGTTATTGAACACTGAAGCTTTCTTT.

The rearrangement joins TRBV20-1 to TRBJ1-1; no firm D call. V lost 2 bases and J lost 4, with 14 bases in between. CDR3 length: 14 amino acids. CDR1 is DFQATT and CDR2 is SNEGSKA in the germline V gene (reference sequence). The CDR3 sequence is CSARWREWGTEAFF. In nucleotides, the CDR3 is TGCAGTGCTAGATGGAGGGAGTGGGGCACTGAAGCTTTCTTT.

The rearrangement links TRBV28 to TRBJ2-7; 10 bases map to TRBD2. V trimming: 3 bases; J trimming: 0 bases; junction bases outside the gene matches: 11. CDR1 and CDR2 from the germline V gene are MDHEN and SYDVKM. The CDR3 has 18 amino acids. Written as DNA, the CDR3 is TGTGCCAGCAGTTTTTGGGCTAGCGGGGGCCAAACCTCCTACGAGCAGTACTTC. Its protein product is CASSFWASGGQTSYEQYF.

In the case of this clonotype: A read error may explain this, as a much larger clone is one base away. The chain carries TRBV7-2 and TRBJ1-2, with D possibly TRBD1 on 6 matching bases. The CDR3 has 17 residues. The V gene's germline CDR1 is SGHTA and CDR2 FQGNSA. CDR3 sequence (DNA): TGTGCCAGCAGCTTAGGCACTACAGGGCTAGGAAACTATGGCTCCACCTTC. Its protein product is CASSLGTTGLGNYGSTF.

The rearrangement links TRBV28 to TRBJ1-5; TRBD1 aligns across 7 bases. V gave up 5 bases and J gave up 2 bases; unmatched junction bases: 15. Germline CDR1 reads MDHEN; CDR2 reads SYDVKM. This CDR3 spans 18 amino acids. The CDR3 coding sequence is TGTGCCAGCAGTGGGGGGGGACAGCCCTTATGGGGCAATCAGCCCCAGCATTTT. Translating it yields CASSGGGQPLWGNQPQHF.

The CDR3 coding sequence is TGTGCCAGCAGTGGGGCCAGTCGAACTGAAGCTTTCTTT. Translated: CASSGASRTEAFF. V is TRBV2 and J is TRBJ1-1; D unresolved. From germline, CDR1 is SNHLY and CDR2 FYNNEI. V lost 4 bases and J 5 bases, leaving 11 bases between the germline ends. The CDR3 extends over 13 amino acids.

This clonotype came up many times. The rearrangement joins TRBV7-2 to TRBJ1-5, with D possibly being TRBD1 (5 bases). CDR3 length: 16 amino acids. V lost 0 bases and J lost 4, with 13 bases in between. Germline loops: CDR1 SGHTA, CDR2 FQGNSA. In nucleotides, the CDR3 is TGTGCCAGCAGCTTAGCCTCTGGGGCTGGGAATCAGCCCCAGCATTTT. Encoded protein: CASSLASGAGNQPQHF.

This clonotype was seen more than once but under ten times. The CDR3 ends on some other residue instead of the conserved phenylalanine or tryptophan, so this is likely a read error. The chain couples TRBV7-2 to TRBJ2-1, with TRBD2 matching over 7 bases. This CDR3 is built from 13 residues. V gave up 3 bases and J gave up 7 bases; unmatched junction bases: 3. Germline values: CDR1 SGHTA, CDR2 FQGNSA. DNA of the CDR3: TGTGCCAGCAGCTTGGGACTAACGAATGAGCAGTTCTTA. This encodes CASSLGLTNEQFL.

This clonotype has a handful of counts. In DNA, the CDR3 is TGTGCCAGCAGCTACGAAGGGGGTAGCACAGATACGCAGTATTTT. It is translated as CASSYEGGSTDTQYF. This chain links TRBV11-2 with TRBJ2-3; TRBD1 is a possible D gene (6 bases). The CDR3 extends over 15 amino acids. CDR1 is SGHAT, CDR2 FQNNGV, per germline. The V gene lost 4 bases and the J gene lost 0 bases, with 11 bases spanning the gap.

This clonotype was seen a handful of times. The V and J genes are TRBV7-6 and TRBJ2-7; tentative D call: TRBD2 (5 bases). Between the trimmed V and J ends, which lost 5 bases and 5 bases, there was a span of 13 bases. From germline, CDR1 is SGHVS and CDR2 FNYEAQ. The CDR3 contains 13 residues. In DNA form, the CDR3 reads TGTGCCAGCAGCCGGGTAGAGGGAAACGAGCAGTACTTC. Protein sequence: CASSRVEGNEQYF.

The genes are TRBV14 and TRBJ2-2; no clear D. The V gene lost 1 base and the J gene lost 3 bases, with 3 bases spanning the gap. The CDR3 has 13 residues. The V gene's germline CDR1 is SGHDN and CDR2 FVKESK. CDR3 protein: CASSQADTGELFF. DNA of the CDR3: TGTGCCAGCAGCCAAGCGGACACCGGGGAGCTGTTTTTT.

The sample holds a few counts of this clonotype. The V and J genes are TRBV28 and TRBJ1-5; no reliable D call. Trimming cost V 1 base and J 7 bases, with 5 bases left between them. CDR3 length: 12 amino acids. In germline, CDR1 is MDHEN, CDR2 SYDVKM. In DNA form, the CDR3 reads TGTGCCAGCAGTTTATCGGCCCAGCCCCAGCATTTT. Amino acid sequence: CASSLSAQPQHF.

This clonotype was observed a single time. The chain couples TRBV11-2 to TRBJ2-5; D uncertain. This CDR3 region has 14 residues. The V end was cut by 6 bases, the J end by 0 bases, with 11 bases between. Germline CDR1 is SGHAT and CDR2 is FQNNGV. The CDR3: CASRLHPYQETQYF. In DNA, the CDR3 is TGTGCCAGCAGATTACACCCGTACCAAGAGACCCAGTACTTC.

The genes are TRBV3-1 and TRBJ2-5, with a tentative D call TRBD1 (6 bases). Trimming cost V 5 bases and J 4 bases, with 14 bases left between them. CDR1 is LGHDT and CDR2 is YNNKEL in the germline V gene (reference sequence). This CDR3 spans 14 amino acids. The chain's CDR3 is CASSYQQGPETQYF. CDR3 bases: TGTGCCAGCAGCTACCAACAGGGCCCAGAGACCCAGTACTTC.